This T cell receptor (beta chain) was sequenced during a study of CD8+CD57+ T cells in acquired aplastic anemia. Turning to the study itself: The study obtained an average of roughly 2.9 ug of DNA from sorted CD4+ and CD8+ cells. Study observations and caveats: Researchers report that twenty-nine CD8+ CDR3 sequences appeared in both patients and controls. Patients and controls were not found to differ significantly in CD8+ Simpson's diversity.

This CDR3 has 13 residues. V lost 0 bases, J lost 5 bases, and 7 bases lay in between. Germline CDR1 and CDR2: SGHDN and FVKESK. It was genomic DNA that served as the template for profiling TCR beta VDJ and CDR3. TCRdb reanalysed the reads using MiXCR and keeps one entry per CDR3 protein. Of about 270,000 distinct CDR3 sequences listed, 45% to 65% were seen once; the top ten hold 8%. This clonotype was recorded a few times. As yet, its antigen is unknown. Sequences were obtained from sorted CD4+, CD8+, or CD8+CD57+ T cells (not recorded which) from PBMCs. The clonotype originates from a human donor with severe aplastic anemia or a healthy control (not recorded which). This chain uses TRBV14 with TRBJ2-5; D not certain. The CDR3 here is CASSQDITETQYF. The CDR3 region has the DNA TGTGCCAGCAGCCAAGATATAACGGAGACCCAGTACTTC.